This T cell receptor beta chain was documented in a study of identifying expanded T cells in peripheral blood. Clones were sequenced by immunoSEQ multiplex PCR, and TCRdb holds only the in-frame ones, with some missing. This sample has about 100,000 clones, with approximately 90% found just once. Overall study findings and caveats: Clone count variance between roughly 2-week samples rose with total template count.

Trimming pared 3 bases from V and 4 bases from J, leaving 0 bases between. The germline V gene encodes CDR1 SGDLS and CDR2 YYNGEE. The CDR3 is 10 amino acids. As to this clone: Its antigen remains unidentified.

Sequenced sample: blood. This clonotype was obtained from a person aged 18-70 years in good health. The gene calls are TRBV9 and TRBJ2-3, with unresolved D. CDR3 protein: CASSADTQYF. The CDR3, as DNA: TGTGCCAGCAGCGCAGATACGCAGTATTTT.